These 22 T cell receptor beta chains originate from one sample sequenced in a study of metastatic and nonmetastatic thyroid tumors. Not a single patient had been given any form of treatment at any point before undergoing thyroid surgery. TCRdb re-called the PCR reads through MiXCR. In the table there are 34,000 or so clones, 35% to 45% of which are singletons. Material: tumor tissue. The receptors here all came from a female donor with papillary thyroid cancer or a benign thyroid nodule (not recorded which). Some clones in this sample may be carry-over from other donors' samples.

In its sample, this clone was seen a few times. This specimen includes other DNA sequences encoding the same CDR3. This chain links TRBV15 with TRBJ2-3, with D hard to call. The CDR3 extends over 15 amino acids. Germline V lookup: CDR1 LNHNV, CDR2 YYDKDF (reference sequence). Trimming took 0 bases from V and 1 from J, leaving 8 bases between them. CDR3 DNA sequence: TGTGCCACCAGCAGAGAATGGGGTGGCACAGATACGCAGTATTTT. It yields the protein CATSREWGGTDTQYF.

This clone was counted between two and nine times. The chain employs TRBV12-3 or TRBV12-4 and TRBJ1-2, with a weak D call TRBD1 (6 bases). This CDR3 comprises 14 residues. The germline V and J ends were trimmed by 3 bases and 4 bases, with 12 bases remaining between them. The CDR3 region has the DNA TGTGCCAGCAGTTTGGGGGCCGGCTTCTATGGCTACACCTTC. Translated: CASSLGAGFYGYTF.

The chain recombines TRBV11-2 with TRBJ1-2; 9 bases fit TRBD1. Germline V gene data show CDR1 as SGHAT and CDR2 as FQNNGV. The CDR3 has 17 residues. V lost 5 bases, J lost 2 bases, and 12 bases stayed unmatched. The DNA for the CDR3 is TGTGCCAGCAGCCTCAGATCCGGGACAGGGAGGAACTATGGCTACACCTTC. Translation gives CASSLRSGTGRNYGYTF.

The genes are TRBV3-1 and TRBJ2-7, with unresolved D. CDR1 is LGHDT, CDR2 YNNKEL, per germline (reference sequence). Trimming stripped 6 bases from V and 5 bases from J, with 8 bases between. This CDR3 spans 11 amino acids. The CDR3 loop reads CASRGFHEQYF. CDR3 coding DNA: TGTGCCAGCAGGGGGTTCCACGAGCAGTACTTC.

The V and J genes are TRBV19 and TRBJ2-1, with D maybe TRBD1 (6 bases). Germline CDR1 LNHDA, CDR2 SQIVND (reference sequence). The V gene lost 9 bases and the J gene lost 10 bases, with 13 bases spanning the gap. The CDR3 covers 11 residues. The CDR3 DNA sequence: TGTGCCAGCACAGGGTCCGGGGAGCAGTTCTTC. This sequence encodes CASTGSGEQFF.

V is TRBV5-1 and J is TRBJ2-7; no firm D call. The CDR3 consists of 15 residues. Trimming took off 2 bases at V and 2 bases at J, with 14 bases between the two ends. Germline CDR1 reads SGHRS; CDR2 reads YFSETQ. The CDR3 loop is CASSFGPGETYEQYF. The CDR3 nucleotides read TGCGCCAGCAGCTTTGGCCCAGGAGAAACCTACGAGCAGTACTTC.

This clone was detected ten times or more. V is TRBV28 and J is TRBJ2-7; 11 bases match TRBD1. The CDR3 extends over 14 amino acids. Germline V CDR1 and CDR2: MDHEN, SYDVKM. V shed 6 bases and J 3 bases; nucleotides not matched to a gene: 4. CDR3 sequence: CASRGTGGNYEQYF. In DNA, the CDR3 is TGTGCCAGCAGGGGGACAGGGGGGAACTACGAGCAGTACTTC.

CDR3 nucleotides: TGCAGTGCTGCGGTGGGGACTAGCCGGAGGAATGAGCAGTTCTTC. Protein product: CSAAVGTSRRNEQFF. The chain recombines TRBV20-1 with TRBJ2-1; 9 nucleotides line up with TRBD2. V gave up 5 bases and J gave up 7 bases; unmatched junction bases: 12. The CDR3 length is 15 residues. Germline V gives CDR1 DFQATT, CDR2 SNEGSKA (reference sequence).

The rearrangement joins TRBV6-6 to TRBJ2-2; TRBD1 aligns across 11 bases. This CDR3 has 16 residues. Trimming at V came to 3 bases and at J to 4 bases, leaving 4 bases not matched to a gene. Germline V gives CDR1 MNHNY, CDR2 SVGAGI (reference sequence). The CDR3 reads CASSYPGTGGTGELFF. Here the CDR3 DNA reads TGTGCCAGCAGTTATCCCGGGACAGGGGGCACCGGGGAGCTGTTTTTT.

The V and J genes are TRBV5-1 and TRBJ1-6; D gene unclear. The CDR3 spans 15 residues. Between the trimmed V and J ends, which lost 0 bases and 5 bases, there was a span of 9 bases. In germline, CDR1 is SGHRS, CDR2 YFSETQ. CDR3 sequence reads: CASSLGQPHNSPLHF. Written as DNA, the CDR3 is TGCGCCAGCAGCTTGGGGCAGCCTCATAATTCACCCCTCCACTTT.

This clone was counted a few times. The same CDR3 can be traced to other DNA sequences in this sample. V is TRBV19 and J is TRBJ2-3; 10 bases line up with TRBD2. Germline CDR1 LNHDA, CDR2 SQIVND (reference sequence). This CDR3 comprises 15 residues. Trimming at V came to 5 bases and at J to 3 bases, leaving 5 bases not matched to a gene. CDR3 sequence: CASSLGLARTDTQYF. The CDR3 region has the DNA TGTGCCAGTAGTTTGGGACTAGCGCGGACAGATACGCAGTATTTT.

The table lists this clone with a few counts. V and J are TRBV7-9 and TRBJ2-7, with D unclear. Germline V gene sequence: CDR1 SEHNR, CDR2 FQNEAQ (reference sequence). The CDR3 totals 12 residues. V was trimmed by 7 bases and J by 6 bases, leaving 13 bases between them. This CDR3 reads CASTTLEAEQYF. The DNA of the CDR3 is TGTGCCAGCACTACCTTAGAGGCCGAGCAGTACTTC.

The chain uses TRBV20-1 and TRBJ1-2; 9 bases fit TRBD1. Trimming at V came to 5 bases and at J to 3 bases, leaving 1 base not matched to a gene. Germline values: CDR1 DFQATT, CDR2 SNEGSKA (reference sequence). This CDR3 has 12 residues. CDR3 bases: TGCAGTGCTTGGGACAGGGACTATGGCTACACCTTC. It codes for CSAWDRDYGYTF.

The CDR3 region is CSARTGGPNQPQHF. DNA of the CDR3: TGCAGTGCTAGGACCGGGGGCCCGAATCAGCCCCAGCATTTT. This chain uses TRBV20-1 with TRBJ1-5; the D gene is possibly TRBD1 (6 bases). Deletions cut 3 bases from V and 4 bases from J, with 13 bases between. Germline CDR1 and CDR2: DFQATT and SNEGSKA (reference sequence). The CDR3 contains 14 residues.

This clone was seen once. The genes are TRBV11-2 and TRBJ2-1; D perhaps matches TRBD1 (6 bases). With 4 bases removed from V and 6 bases from J, the gap between germline ends came to 16 bases. Germline lookup yields CDR1 SGHAT and CDR2 FQNNGV. The length of the CDR3 is 15 residues. CDR3 bases: TGTGCCAGCAGCTCGGGCAGGGACACAATCAATGAGCAGTTCTTC. Residues: CASSSGRDTINEQFF. Full variable domain (remainder filled in from reference TRBV11-2 and TRBJ2-1): EAGVAQSPRYKIIEKRQSVAFWCNPISGHATLYWYQQILGQGPKLLIQFQNNGVVDDSQLPKDRFSAERLKGVDSTLKIQPAKLEDSAVYLCASSSGRDTINEQFFGPGTRLTVL.

This rearrangement joins TRBV6-2 or TRBV6-3 to TRBJ2-3, with 9 positions matching TRBD2. The CDR3 is 15 residues long. Germline V lookup: CDR1 MNHEY, CDR2 SVGEGT. Trimming took 4 bases from V and 6 from J; bases not matched to a gene: 8. The CDR3 bases are TGTGCCAGCAGTTCAAGCGGGAGGAGGATGGATACGCAGTATTTT. It codes for CASSSSGRRMDTQYF.

The rearrangement uses TRBV5-8 and TRBJ2-5; 9 bases are a match to TRBD1. Germline assignment: CDR1 SGHTS and CDR2 YDEGEE. The CDR3 length is 14 residues. V was pared by 4 bases and J by 5 bases, with 6 bases of the junction left unmatched. The CDR3 DNA follows: TGTGCCAGCAGCGAGGGACAGGGTACTGAGACCCAGTACTTC. Residues: CASSEGQGTETQYF.

This clone was detected only a few times. The gene calls are TRBV6-2 or TRBV6-3 and TRBJ2-5; the match to TRBD2 covers 7 bases. Germline lookup yields CDR1 MNHEY and CDR2 SVGEGT. J was trimmed by 4 bases and V by 7 bases; bases with no gene match: 12. The CDR3 spans 15 residues. The CDR3 sequence: CASTTMGGRAETQYF. CDR3 DNA: TGTGCCAGCACCACAATGGGAGGGAGAGCAGAGACCCAGTACTTC.

Turning to this clone: It may be a read error: a sequence one base away is much more abundant. The rearrangement joins TRBV9 to TRBJ1-2; D might be TRBD1 (6 bases). Trimming stripped 0 bases from V and 3 bases from J, with 15 bases between. CDR1 SGDLS and CDR2 YYNGEE come from the germline V gene. CDR3 size: 16 residues. The CDR3 DNA reads TGTGCCAGCAGCGTAGGTAAGGACAGAGGCTACTATGGCTACACCTTC. Translating it yields CASSVGKDRGYYGYTF.

The rearrangement links TRBV19 to TRBJ1-5, with 10 bases aligning to TRBD1. Trimming cost V 6 bases and J 7 bases; bases outside gene matches: 9. The CDR3 extends over 15 amino acids. CDR1 and CDR2 (germline): LNHDA, SQIVND (reference sequence). The CDR3 region has the DNA TGTGCCAGTAGCCAGACAGGGGGCGCAGACCAGCCCCAGCATTTT. Its protein product is CASSQTGGADQPQHF.

This chain links TRBV7-9 with TRBJ1-2; TRBD1 agrees at 9 bases. The V segment lost 5 bases and the J segment 4 bases; nucleotides outside the gene matches: 5. The CDR3 length is 14 residues. Germline loops: CDR1 SEHNR, CDR2 FQNEAQ (reference sequence). The CDR3 loop is CASSGGQGGYGYTF. In DNA form, the CDR3 reads TGTGCCAGCAGCGGGGGACAGGGTGGCTATGGCTACACCTTC. Full variable domain (rest looked up from reference TRBV7-9 and TRBJ1-2): DTGVSQNPRHKITKRGQNVTFRCDPISEHNRLYWYRQTLGQGPEFLTYFQNEAQLEKSRLLSDRFSAERPKGSFSTLEIQRTEQGDSAMYLCASSGGQGGYGYTFGSGTRLTVV.

On this clone itself: The CDR3 carries no conserved terminal phenylalanine or tryptophan, so it likely arises from a read error. The DNA for the CDR3 is TGTGCCGGCGCGACTGGGGATACGCAGTATGGC. Translation: CAGATGDTQYG. The J gene is TRBJ2-3, the V gene TRBV6-1; D unclear. V was trimmed by 11 bases and J by 6 bases, leaving 12 bases between them. The CDR3 is 11 amino acids. Germline-derived CDR1 and CDR2 are MNHNS and SASEGT.